Below, one T cell receptor beta chain is given with its context. It has no known antigen specificity. No per-base quality is available; no much larger clone lies one base away. These data belong to a study of technical replicates of blood from a handful of donors (TCRdb year 2017). The CDR3, cysteine through phenylalanine, is 12 amino acids long. Only the CDR3 DNA stays, 36 bases, in frame from base 1. Ends trimmed: V by 4 bases, J by 4 bases; bases unmatched to a gene: 2. The germline V gene (reference sequence) provides CDR1 SGHNT and CDR2 YYREEE. The library came from the immunoSEQ multiplex PCR assay. The source is immuneACCESS, and TCRdb retained only in-frame sequences with V and J called. Part of the clones is not carried over; for the studies checked, unresolved V genes explain less than half of this, and the remainder is unexplained. The table for this sample lists roughly 62,000 clones; about 94% of them were counted only once. Jointly, the top ten make up around 3% of the sample.

What was sequenced was PBMCs. The TCR sequence derives from a human donor in good health. Some clones in this sample may be carry-over from other donors' samples. Recombination joined TRBV5-4 with TRBJ2-7, with 7 middle bases fitting TRBD2. CDR3 reads: CASSPGGYEQYF. At the DNA level, the sequence is TGTGCCAGCAGCCCGGGGGGTTACGAGCAGTACTTC.